Sequencing of this T cell receptor beta chain was carried out in a study of tumor-infiltrating lymphocytes in primary liver carcinoma. Across the whole study: Each sample had roughly 3.65 to 7.5 million productive TCRbeta reads regardless of tissue type.

Reverse transcription of roughly 480 ng total RNA with a constant-region primer produced TCR beta cDNA. A slightly modified ARM-PCR protocol with three nested multiplex PCR rounds produced these TCR beta libraries. The first two PCR rounds, approximately 10 cycles each, used TRBV1-TRBV30 forward primers and a C-beta reverse primer. TCRdb reprocessed the multiplex PCR reads via MiXCR and lists one record per CDR3 protein. The sample contains tens of thousands of distinct CDR3 sequences, about three quarters of which appear only once. Taking about 18-31 mg of unsorted bulk tissue, the authors co-extracted RNA and DNA. Study-wide points: It was observed that only about 7-25% of the top clones appeared in every one of the five tumor regions.

CDR1 and CDR2 from the germline V gene are GTSNPN and SVGIG (reference sequence). The CDR3 is made up of 13 amino acids. V gave up 3 bases and J gave up 9 bases, with 15 bases separating them. Many counts were recorded for this clonotype. Its cognate antigen is unknown. J is TRBJ1-5 and V is TRBV30, with a tentative D call TRBD1 (6 bases). The TCR comes from a man in his forties or fifties with primary liver carcinoma and hepatitis B virus infection. Sequencing was performed on liver tumor tissue from sampling region 1. Subset here: tumor region T1, superior pole. The chain's CDR3 is CAWRDSPGGPQHF. DNA of the CDR3: TGTGCCTGGAGGGACAGTCCTGGTGGGCCCCAGCATTTT.